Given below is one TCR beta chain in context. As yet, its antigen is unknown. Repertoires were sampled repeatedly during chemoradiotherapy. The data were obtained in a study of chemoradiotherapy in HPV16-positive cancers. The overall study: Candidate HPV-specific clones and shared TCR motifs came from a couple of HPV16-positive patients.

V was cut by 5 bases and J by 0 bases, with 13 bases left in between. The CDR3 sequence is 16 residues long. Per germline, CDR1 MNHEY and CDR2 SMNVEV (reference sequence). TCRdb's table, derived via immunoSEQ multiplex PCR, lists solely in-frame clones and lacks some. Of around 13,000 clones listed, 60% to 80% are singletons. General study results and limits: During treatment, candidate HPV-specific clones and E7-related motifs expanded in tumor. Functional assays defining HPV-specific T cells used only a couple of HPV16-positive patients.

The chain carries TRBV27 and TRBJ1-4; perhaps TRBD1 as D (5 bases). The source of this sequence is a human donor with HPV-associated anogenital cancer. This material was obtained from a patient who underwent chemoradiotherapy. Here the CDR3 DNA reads TGTGCCAGCAGTCTAGAGGGGACTGCAACTAATGAAAAACTGTTTTTT. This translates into CASSLEGTATNEKLFF.